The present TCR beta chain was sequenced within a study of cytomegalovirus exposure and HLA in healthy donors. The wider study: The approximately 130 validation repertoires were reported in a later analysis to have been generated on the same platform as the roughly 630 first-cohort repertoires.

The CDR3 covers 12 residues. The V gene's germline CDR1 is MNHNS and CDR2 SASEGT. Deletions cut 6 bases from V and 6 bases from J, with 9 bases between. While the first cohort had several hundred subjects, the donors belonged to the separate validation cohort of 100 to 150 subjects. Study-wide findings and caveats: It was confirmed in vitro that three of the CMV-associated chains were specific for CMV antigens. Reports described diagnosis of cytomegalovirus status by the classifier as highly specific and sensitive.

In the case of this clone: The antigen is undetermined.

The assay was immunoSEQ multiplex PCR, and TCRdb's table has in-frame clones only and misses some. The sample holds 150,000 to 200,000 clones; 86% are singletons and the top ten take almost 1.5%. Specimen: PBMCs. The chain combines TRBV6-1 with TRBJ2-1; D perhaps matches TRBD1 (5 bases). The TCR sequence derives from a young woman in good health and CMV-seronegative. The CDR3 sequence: CASSSGSNEQFF. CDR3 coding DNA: TGTGCCAGCAGCTCAGGGTCCAATGAGCAGTTCTTC.